This T cell receptor beta chain was recovered during a study of cytomegalovirus exposure and HLA in healthy donors. The CDR3 spans 14 residues. Germline-derived CDR1 and CDR2 are KGHSH and LQKENI. Unmatched junction bases numbered 3, after V lost 4 bases and J lost 4 bases. About this clone: Antigen: not known.

PCR amplification relied on 60 Vbeta primers (plus 13 Jbeta primers). Source study methods: An analysis performed later counted roughly 79 million unique TCR beta chains (around 9.9 million of them shared). Some clones are missing from TCRdb's copy, which holds only in-frame ones; the method was immunoSEQ multiplex PCR. Clone size and the V and J calls come from that table; the DNA yielded D and trimming. Here the sample spans 150,000 to 200,000 clones, roughly 73% being singletons. Overall study findings and caveats: A later analysis linked a missense variant in DCLRE1C to the trimming of TCR beta V and J genes. Analysis performed later showed TCR beta chains linked to HLA being more clonally expanded than equally common others.

Sequenced input: PBMCs. This receptor was obtained from a woman aged 25-40 years in good health and CMV-seronegative. The rearrangement uses TRBV18 and TRBJ1-2; 10 bases align to TRBD1. The CDR3 nucleotides are TGTGCCAGCTCACGGGACAGGGGAGGCTATGGCTACACCTTC. Translation gives CASSRDRGGYGYTF.